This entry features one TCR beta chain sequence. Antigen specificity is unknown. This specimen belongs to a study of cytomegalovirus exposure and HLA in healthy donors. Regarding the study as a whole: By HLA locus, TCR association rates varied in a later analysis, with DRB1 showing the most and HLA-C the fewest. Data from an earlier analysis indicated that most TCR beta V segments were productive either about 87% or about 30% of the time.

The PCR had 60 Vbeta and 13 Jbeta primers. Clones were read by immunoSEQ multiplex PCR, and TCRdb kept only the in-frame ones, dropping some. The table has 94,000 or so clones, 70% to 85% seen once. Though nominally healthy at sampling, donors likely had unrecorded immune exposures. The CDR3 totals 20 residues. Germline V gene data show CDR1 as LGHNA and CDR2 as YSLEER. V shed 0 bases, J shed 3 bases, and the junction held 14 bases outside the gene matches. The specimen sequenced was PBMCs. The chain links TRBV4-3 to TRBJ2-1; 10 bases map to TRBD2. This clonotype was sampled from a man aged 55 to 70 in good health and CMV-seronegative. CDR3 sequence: CASSQDWTSGPDLNYNEQFF. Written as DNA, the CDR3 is TGCGCCAGCAGCCAAGATTGGACTAGCGGACCCGATTTAAACTACAATGAGCAGTTCTTC.